What follows are 22 T cell receptor beta chains derived from one specimen sequenced in a study of T cells in Graves' hyperthyroidism and ophthalmopathy. Amplified regions were TCR beta CDR3 sequences from RNA transcripts. The TCR CDR3 was amplified in a first-round RT-PCR using the HTBI primer set. MiXCR was run by TCRdb on the multiplex PCR reads, yielding one entry per CDR3 protein. The table records roughly 700,000 distinct CDR3 sequences, around 16% of them present only once. Sequences were obtained from blood. The receptors come from a man between 50 and 59 years old with Graves' hyperthyroidism.

The rearrangement links TRBV10-3 to TRBJ2-3; 10 bases align to TRBD2. Trimming cost V 0 bases and J 4 bases; bases outside gene matches: 4. From germline, CDR1 is ENHRY and CDR2 SYGVKD. The CDR3 contains 16 residues. CDR3 sequence (DNA): TGTGCCATCAGTGAGTCTGGGAGCGGGAGGGCAGATACGCAGTATTTT. This gives the protein CAISESGSGRADTQYF.

This clonotype occurred many times. V gene TRBV29-1 combines with J gene TRBJ2-1; 13 bases map to TRBD2. After removal of 5 bases from V and 5 bases from J, the junction contained 18 bases not matched to a gene. The CDR3 sequence is 19 residues long. CDR1 SQVTM and CDR2 ANQGSEA come from the germline V gene. Here the CDR3 DNA reads TGCAGCGTTCCCAAGGGGGGGACTAGCGGGGCAACGGGAGACAATGAGCAGTTCTTC. This gives the protein CSVPKGGTSGATGDNEQFF.

In its sample, this clonotype was seen many times. This rearrangement joins TRBV2 to TRBJ1-1, with D tentatively TRBD1 (6 bases). V gave up 7 bases and J gave up 4 bases, with 25 bases separating them. The CDR3 is 17 residues long. CDR1 is SNHLY, CDR2 FYNNEI, per germline. The CDR3 bases are TGTGCCAGCAATAAAGGGGGGTCAGGGACCTCCGGCACTGAAGCTTTCTTT. Translating it yields CASNKGGSGTSGTEAFF.

This clonotype occurred many times. The CDR3 spells CASREIAGGQVEQYF. The CDR3 DNA reads as TGTGCCAGCAGAGAAATAGCGGGAGGGCAGGTCGAGCAGTACTTC. The chain joins TRBV2 to TRBJ2-7; 11 bases map to TRBD2. This CDR3 is built from 15 residues. V shed 6 bases and J 6 bases; nucleotides not matched to a gene: 10. Germline CDR1 reads SNHLY; CDR2 reads FYNNEI.

As to this clonotype: A much larger clone lies a single base off, so this may be a read error. Likely a read error: the CDR3 ends without its conserved phenylalanine or tryptophan. J is TRBJ1-2 and V is TRBV24-1; no definite D call. Germline V gene sequence: CDR1 KGHDR, CDR2 SFDVKD. The CDR3 runs 14 residues. Trimming pared 2 bases from V and 2 bases from J, leaving 8 bases between. The CDR3 region has the DNA TGTGCCACCAGTGATTACCCGTTGAACTATGGCTACACCCTC. Protein product: CATSDYPLNYGYTL.

CDR3 in amino acids: CASSSLGAATDTQYF. Here the CDR3 DNA reads TGTGCCAGCAGCTCGTTGGGGGCGGCCACAGATACGCAGTATTTT. The chain uses TRBV7-9 and TRBJ2-3, with D possibly TRBD1 on 6 matching bases. The V end lost 4 bases, the J end lost 2 bases, and 13 bases lay between the germline ends. The CDR3 is 15 amino acids. From germline, CDR1 is SEHNR and CDR2 FQNEAQ (reference sequence).

About this clonotype itself: The junction and the germline gene differ at one end; a read error may be behind it. The gene calls are TRBV6-6 and TRBJ2-7, with D perhaps matching TRBD1 or TRBD2 (6 bases each). The CDR3 runs 15 residues. CDR1 MNHNY and CDR2 SVGAGI come from the germline V gene (reference sequence). CDR3 residues: CASSYSPGGSDEQYF. In DNA form, the CDR3 reads TGTGCCAGCAGTTACTCTCCCGGGGGCTCCGACGAGCAGTACTTC.

This clonotype showed up many times. The genes are TRBV5-1 and TRBJ1-1, with D hard to call. The V end lost 0 bases, the J end lost 6 bases, and 9 bases lay between the germline ends. The CDR3 length is 13 residues. CDR1 and CDR2 (germline): SGHRS, YFSETQ. The CDR3 DNA follows: TGCGCCAGCAGCTTGGAGGGTTGGGCTGAAGCTTTCTTT. As protein: CASSLEGWAEAFF.

This clonotype was found a few times. This sequence joins TRBV20-1 and TRBJ2-3, with 8 positions matching TRBD2. The CDR3 sequence is 12 residues long. J was trimmed by 6 bases and V by 5 bases; bases with no gene match: 4. CDR1 and CDR2 from the germline V gene are DFQATT and SNEGSKA (reference sequence). This CDR3 reads CSASPGGDTQYF. CDR3 coding DNA: TGCAGTGCTTCTCCGGGGGGGGATACGCAGTATTTT.

In its sample, this clonotype was seen a few times. The rearrangement joins TRBV20-1 to TRBJ1-1; tentatively, D is TRBD1 (5 bases). CDR1 is DFQATT, CDR2 SNEGSKA, per germline (reference sequence). The CDR3 runs 12 residues. CDR3 in amino acids: CRGVGGVAEAFF. The CDR3 nucleotides are TGCAGGGGGGTGGGGGGGGTGGCTGAAGCTTTCTTT.

This clonotype was seen a few times. The chain combines TRBV12-3 or TRBV12-4 with TRBJ2-1, with 7 bases matching TRBD2. Trimming at V came to 1 base and at J to 4 bases, leaving 10 bases not matched to a gene. This CDR3 has 17 residues. Here the CDR3 DNA reads TGTGCCAGCAGTTTAGAACCCGGACTAGATGCTTACAATGAGCAGTTCTTC. Its protein product is CASSLEPGLDAYNEQFF.

This clonotype has at least ten counts. The chain has TRBV20-1 and TRBJ2-5; 11 nucleotides line up with TRBD1. CDR3 size: 15 residues. V lost 0 bases, J lost 5 bases, and 5 bases stayed unmatched. Germline values: CDR1 DFQATT, CDR2 SNEGSKA (reference sequence). CDR3 nucleotide sequence: TGCAGTGCTAGAGACCCGGACAGGGGGCGTGAGACCCAGTACTTC. This sequence encodes CSARDPDRGRETQYF.

V gene TRBV7-2 combines with J gene TRBJ1-1; D not resolved. The CDR3 spans 15 residues. The germline gives CDR1 SGHTA, CDR2 FQGNSA. Trimming shortened V by 1 base and J by 2 bases, and 11 bases separated the two germline ends. CDR3 sequence (DNA): TGTGCCAGCAGCTTAGGCTCAGTTATAAACACTGAAGCTTTCTTT. Its translation is CASSLGSVINTEAFF.

This chain links TRBV30 with TRBJ2-2; no clear D gene. The CDR3 runs 13 residues. Germline CDR1 reads GTSNPN; CDR2 reads SVGIG (reference sequence). V was shortened by 3 bases and J by 3 bases, with 8 bases between the two germline ends. The CDR3 sequence: CAWSHMHTGELFF. CDR3 DNA: TGTGCCTGGAGCCACATGCACACCGGGGAGCTGTTTTTT.

J is TRBJ2-3 and V is TRBV2; D not certain. The CDR3 is 13 amino acids. Germline values: CDR1 SNHLY, CDR2 FYNNEI. V lost 3 bases and J 6 bases, leaving 10 bases between the germline ends. The CDR3 here is CASSDGLPDTQYF. The CDR3 DNA reads as TGTGCCAGCAGTGACGGGCTCCCGGATACGCAGTATTTT.

J is TRBJ2-7 and V is TRBV28; the D gene could be TRBD1 or TRBD2 (6 bases each). Germline CDR1 reads MDHEN; CDR2 reads SYDVKM. The CDR3 runs 15 residues. V dropped 5 bases and J dropped 6 bases, with 20 bases sitting between them. DNA of the CDR3: TGTGCCAGCAGTCCCCACGGGGGCGGGATGGGCGAGCAGTACTTC. This codes for CASSPHGGGMGEQYF.

CDR3 in amino acids: CASSETWTASIQYF. DNA for the CDR3: TGCGCCAGCAGTGAGACCTGGACGGCCAGCATTCAGTACTTC. The chain combines TRBV10-1 with TRBJ2-4; no definite D call. Germline CDR1 and CDR2: WNHNN and SYGVQD (reference sequence). Trimming pared 2 bases from V and 9 bases from J, leaving 14 bases between. There are 14 residues in the CDR3.

The gene calls are TRBV6-2 or TRBV6-3 and TRBJ2-1, with D perhaps TRBD2 (6 bases). The germline V and J ends were trimmed by 2 bases and 0 bases, with 14 bases remaining between them. Germline CDR1 MNHEY, CDR2 SVGEGT. The CDR3 extends over 17 amino acids. CDR3 loop: CASSYTERVYSYNEQFF. The CDR3 DNA sequence: TGTGCCAGCAGTTACACCGAGCGGGTCTACTCCTACAATGAGCAGTTCTTC.

J is TRBJ2-3 and V is TRBV24-1; maybe TRBD1 (6 bases). V lost 9 bases and J 6 bases, leaving 15 bases between the germline ends. Germline values: CDR1 KGHDR, CDR2 SFDVKD. The CDR3 contains 13 residues. The CDR3 sequence is CATGRGLSDTQYF. The CDR3 DNA follows: TGTGCCACCGGCAGGGGTCTGAGCGATACGCAGTATTTT.

This clonotype was seen at least ten times. The CDR3 DNA reads as TGTGCCAGCAGTTTACGGGGAATAGGCGAAAAACTGTTTTTT. This translates into CASSLRGIGEKLFF. This chain connects TRBV27 to TRBJ1-4; D is unresolved. Germline CDR1 is MNHEY and CDR2 is SMNVEV (reference sequence). Trimming pared 2 bases from V and 8 bases from J, leaving 12 bases between. The CDR3 consists of 14 residues.

V and J are TRBV5-1 and TRBJ2-7; no clear D gene. Looked up from germline, CDR1 is SGHRS and CDR2 is YFSETQ. V lost 4 bases and J 5 bases, leaving 13 bases between the germline ends. CDR3 size: 13 residues. The CDR3 bases are TGCGCCAGCAGCCTGACGGCATCCCACGAGCAGTACTTC. This translates into CASSLTASHEQYF.

The chain recombines TRBV6-1 with TRBJ1-1; D possibly corresponds to TRBD1 (5 bases). The CDR3 runs 14 residues. V was shortened by 7 bases and J by 4 bases, with 16 bases between the two germline ends. Germline-derived CDR1 and CDR2 are MNHNS and SASEGT. The chain's CDR3 is CASTNVLGGTEAFF. The CDR3 nucleotides read TGTGCCAGCACCAACGTCTTGGGGGGCACTGAAGCTTTCTTT.